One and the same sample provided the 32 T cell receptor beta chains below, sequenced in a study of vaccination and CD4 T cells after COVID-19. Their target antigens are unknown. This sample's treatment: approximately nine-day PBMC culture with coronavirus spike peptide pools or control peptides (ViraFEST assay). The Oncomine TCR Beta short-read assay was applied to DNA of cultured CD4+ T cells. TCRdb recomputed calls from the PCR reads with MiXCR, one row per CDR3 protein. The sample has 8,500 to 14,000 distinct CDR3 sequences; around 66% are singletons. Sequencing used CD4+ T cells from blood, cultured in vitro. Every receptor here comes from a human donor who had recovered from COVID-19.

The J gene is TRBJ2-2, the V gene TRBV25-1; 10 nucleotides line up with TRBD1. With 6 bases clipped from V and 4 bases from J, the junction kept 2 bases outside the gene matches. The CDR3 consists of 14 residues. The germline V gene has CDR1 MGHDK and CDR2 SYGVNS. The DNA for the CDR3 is TGTGCCAGCAGCCGACAGGGGGCCACCGGGGAGCTGTTTTTT. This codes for CASSRQGATGELFF.

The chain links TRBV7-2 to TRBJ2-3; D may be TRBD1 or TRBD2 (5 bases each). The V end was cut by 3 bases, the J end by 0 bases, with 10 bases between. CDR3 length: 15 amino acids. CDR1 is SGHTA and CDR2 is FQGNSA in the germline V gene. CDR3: CASSFTGPSTDTQYF. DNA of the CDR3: TGTGCCAGCAGCTTTACGGGGCCTAGCACAGATACGCAGTATTTT.

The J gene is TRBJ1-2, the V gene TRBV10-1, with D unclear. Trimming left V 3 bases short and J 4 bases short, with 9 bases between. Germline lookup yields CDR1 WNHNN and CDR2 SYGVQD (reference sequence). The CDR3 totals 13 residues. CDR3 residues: CASSDRSPYGYTF. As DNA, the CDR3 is TGCGCCAGCAGTGATCGGAGTCCCTATGGCTACACCTTC.

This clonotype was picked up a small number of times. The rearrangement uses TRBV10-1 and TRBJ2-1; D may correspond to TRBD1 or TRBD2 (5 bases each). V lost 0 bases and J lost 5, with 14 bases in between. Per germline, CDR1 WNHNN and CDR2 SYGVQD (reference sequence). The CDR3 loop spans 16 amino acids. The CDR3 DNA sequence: TGCGCCAGCAGTGAGTCGGGCAGGGAGCCGAACAATGAGCAGTTCTTC. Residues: CASSESGREPNNEQFF.

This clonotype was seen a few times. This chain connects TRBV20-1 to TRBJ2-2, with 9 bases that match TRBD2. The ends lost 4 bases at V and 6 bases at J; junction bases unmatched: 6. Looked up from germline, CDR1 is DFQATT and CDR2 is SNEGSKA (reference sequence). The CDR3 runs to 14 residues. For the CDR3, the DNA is TGCAGTGCTAAGCGGGGGGCCGGGTCCGGGGAGCTGTTTTTT. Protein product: CSAKRGAGSGELFF.

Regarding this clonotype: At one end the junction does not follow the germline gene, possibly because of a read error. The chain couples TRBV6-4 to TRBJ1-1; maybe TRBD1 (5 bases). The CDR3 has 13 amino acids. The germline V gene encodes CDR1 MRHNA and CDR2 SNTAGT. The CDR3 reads CASSPSWGTEAFF. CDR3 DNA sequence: TGTGCCAGCAGCCCCTCCTGGGGCACTGAAGCCTTCTTT.

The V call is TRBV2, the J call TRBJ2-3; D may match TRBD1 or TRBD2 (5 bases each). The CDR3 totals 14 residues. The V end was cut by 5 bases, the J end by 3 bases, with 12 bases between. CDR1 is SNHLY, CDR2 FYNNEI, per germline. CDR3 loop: CASSWDPGTDTQYF. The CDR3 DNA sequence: TGTGCCAGCAGTTGGGACCCGGGAACAGATACGCAGTATTTT.

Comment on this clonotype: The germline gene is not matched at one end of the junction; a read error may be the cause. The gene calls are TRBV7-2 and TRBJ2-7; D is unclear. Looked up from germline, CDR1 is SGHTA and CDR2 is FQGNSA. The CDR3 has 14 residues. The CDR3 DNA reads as TGTGCCAGCAGCAAGGGAAGGCTCTCCTGCGAGCAGTACTTC. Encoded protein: CASSKGRLSCEQYF.

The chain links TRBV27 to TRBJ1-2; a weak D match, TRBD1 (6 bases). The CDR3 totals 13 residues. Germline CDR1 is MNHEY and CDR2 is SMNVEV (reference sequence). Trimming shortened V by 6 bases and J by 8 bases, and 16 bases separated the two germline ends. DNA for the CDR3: TGTGCCAGCAGCGGAAACAGGGTATGGGGCTACACCTTC. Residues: CASSGNRVWGYTF.

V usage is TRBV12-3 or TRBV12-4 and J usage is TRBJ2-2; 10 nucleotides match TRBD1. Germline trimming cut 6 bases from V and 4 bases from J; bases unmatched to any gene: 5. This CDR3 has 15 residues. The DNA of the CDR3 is TGTGCCAGCAGCCGACAGGGGGCGAGCACCGGGGAGCTGTTTTTT. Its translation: CASSRQGASTGELFF.

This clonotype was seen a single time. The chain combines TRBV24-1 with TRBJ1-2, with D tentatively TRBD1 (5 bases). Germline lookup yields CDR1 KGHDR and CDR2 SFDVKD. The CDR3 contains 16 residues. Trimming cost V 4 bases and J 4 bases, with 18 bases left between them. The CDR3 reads CATSDPKTGDSYGYTF. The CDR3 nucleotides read TGTGCCACCAGTGACCCCAAAACGGGGGATTCCTATGGCTACACCTTC.

In DNA form, the CDR3 reads TGCAGTGCTAGTACGGCGGGAGGGTACAATGAGCAGTTCTTC. This codes for CSASTAGGYNEQFF. This chain joins TRBV20-1 and TRBJ2-1; 9 bases fit TRBD2. The junction had 4 bases not matched to a gene; V was cut back by 3 bases and J by 4 bases. This CDR3 has 14 amino acids. The V gene's germline CDR1 is DFQATT and CDR2 SNEGSKA (reference sequence).

The CDR3 bases are TGTGCCAGTGGTGACAGGGCTCAGCCCCAGCATTTT. Translated: CASGDRAQPQHF. The chain employs TRBV19 and TRBJ1-5, with 7 bases lining up with TRBD1. Per germline, CDR1 LNHDA and CDR2 SQIVND (reference sequence). Trimming cost V 8 bases and J 6 bases; bases outside gene matches: 4. CDR3 length: 12 amino acids.

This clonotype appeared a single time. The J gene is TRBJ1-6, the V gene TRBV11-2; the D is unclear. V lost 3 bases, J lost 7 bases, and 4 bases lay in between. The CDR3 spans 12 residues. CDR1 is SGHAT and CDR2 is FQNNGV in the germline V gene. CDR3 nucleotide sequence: TGTGCCAGCAGCTTGCCGAATTCACCCCTCCACTTT. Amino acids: CASSLPNSPLHF.

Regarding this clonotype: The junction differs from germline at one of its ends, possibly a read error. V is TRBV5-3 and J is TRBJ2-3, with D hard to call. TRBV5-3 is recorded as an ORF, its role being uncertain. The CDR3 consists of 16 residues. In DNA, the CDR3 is TGTGCCAGCAGCTTGAAGATACAGATTAGCACAGATACGCAGTATTTT. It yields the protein CASSLKIQISTDTQYF.

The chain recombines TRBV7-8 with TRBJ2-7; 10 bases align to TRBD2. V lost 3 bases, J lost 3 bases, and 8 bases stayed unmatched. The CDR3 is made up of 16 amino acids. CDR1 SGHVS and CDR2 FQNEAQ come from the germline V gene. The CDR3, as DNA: TGTGCCAGCAGCTTTGGCCTAGCGGGAGAGATCTACGAGCAGTACTTC. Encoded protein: CASSFGLAGEIYEQYF.

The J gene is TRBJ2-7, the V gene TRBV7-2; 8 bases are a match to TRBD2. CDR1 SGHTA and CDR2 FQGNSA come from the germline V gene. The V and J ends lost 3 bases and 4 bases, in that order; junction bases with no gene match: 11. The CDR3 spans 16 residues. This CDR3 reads CASSFGPGLGRYEQYF. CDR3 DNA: TGTGCCAGCAGCTTTGGACCGGGACTAGGAAGGTACGAGCAGTACTTC.

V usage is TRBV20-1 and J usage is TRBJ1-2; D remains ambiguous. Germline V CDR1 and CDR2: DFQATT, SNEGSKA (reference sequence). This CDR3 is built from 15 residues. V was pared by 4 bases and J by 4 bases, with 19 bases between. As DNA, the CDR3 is TGCAGTGCTAAGAAAAGTAGGGCGACCGGCTATGGCTACACCTTC. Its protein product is CSAKKSRATGYGYTF.

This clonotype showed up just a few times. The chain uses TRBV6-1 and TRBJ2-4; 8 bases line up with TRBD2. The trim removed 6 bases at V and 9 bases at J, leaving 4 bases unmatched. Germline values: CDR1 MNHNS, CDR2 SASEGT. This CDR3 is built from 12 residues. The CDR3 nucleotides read TGTGCCAGCAGAAGCGGGAGAGGCATTCAGTACTTC. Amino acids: CASRSGRGIQYF.

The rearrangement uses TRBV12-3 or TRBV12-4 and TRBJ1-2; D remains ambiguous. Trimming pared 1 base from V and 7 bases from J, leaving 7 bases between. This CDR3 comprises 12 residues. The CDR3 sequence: CASSLGPRGYTF. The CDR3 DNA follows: TGTGCCAGCAGTTTAGGGCCGCGTGGCTACACCTTC.

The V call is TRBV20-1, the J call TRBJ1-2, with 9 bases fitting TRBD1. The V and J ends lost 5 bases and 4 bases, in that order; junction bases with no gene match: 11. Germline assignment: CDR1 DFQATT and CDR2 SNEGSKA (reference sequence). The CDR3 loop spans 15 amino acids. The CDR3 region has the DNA TGCAGTGCTCGCTCCGAGGGACAGGGTGGCTATGGCTACACCTTC. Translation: CSARSEGQGGYGYTF.

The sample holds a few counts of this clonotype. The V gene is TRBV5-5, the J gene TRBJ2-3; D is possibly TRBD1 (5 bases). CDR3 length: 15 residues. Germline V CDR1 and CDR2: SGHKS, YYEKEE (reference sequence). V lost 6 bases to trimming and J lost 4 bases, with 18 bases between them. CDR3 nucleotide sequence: TGTGCCAGCATGGTTCAGGGCCTGGCCCCAGATACGCAGTATTTT. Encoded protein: CASMVQGLAPDTQYF.

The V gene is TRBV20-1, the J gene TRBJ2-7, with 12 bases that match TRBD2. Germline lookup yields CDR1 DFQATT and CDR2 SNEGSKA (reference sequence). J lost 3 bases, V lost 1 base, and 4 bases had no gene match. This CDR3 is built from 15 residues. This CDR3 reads CSARVAGLAGYEQYF. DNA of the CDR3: TGCAGTGCTAGAGTAGCGGGACTAGCGGGCTACGAGCAGTACTTC.

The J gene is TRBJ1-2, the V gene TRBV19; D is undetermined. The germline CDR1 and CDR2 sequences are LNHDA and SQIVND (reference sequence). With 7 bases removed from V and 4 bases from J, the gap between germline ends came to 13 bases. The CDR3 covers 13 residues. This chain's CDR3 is CASIGPYGYGYTF. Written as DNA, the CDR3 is TGTGCCAGTATCGGGCCTTACGGCTATGGCTACACCTTC.

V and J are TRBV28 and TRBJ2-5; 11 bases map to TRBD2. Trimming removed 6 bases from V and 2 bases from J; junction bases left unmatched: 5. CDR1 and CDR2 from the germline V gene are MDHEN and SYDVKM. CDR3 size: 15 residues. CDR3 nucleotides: TGTGCCAGCAGGTTAGCGGGAGGGCCTCAAGAGACCCAGTACTTC. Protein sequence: CASRLAGGPQETQYF.

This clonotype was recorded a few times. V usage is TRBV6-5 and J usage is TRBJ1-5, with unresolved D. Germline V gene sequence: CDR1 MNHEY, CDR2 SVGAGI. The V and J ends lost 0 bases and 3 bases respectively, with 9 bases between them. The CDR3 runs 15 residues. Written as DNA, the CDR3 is TGTGCCAGCAGTTACTCATCGACCTCCAATCAGCCCCAGCATTTT. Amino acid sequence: CASSYSSTSNQPQHF.

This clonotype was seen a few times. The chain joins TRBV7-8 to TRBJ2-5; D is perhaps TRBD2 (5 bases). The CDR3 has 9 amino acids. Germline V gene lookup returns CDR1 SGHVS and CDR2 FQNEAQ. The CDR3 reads CGTEETQYF. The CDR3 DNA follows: TGTGGGACTGAAGAGACCCAGTACTTC.

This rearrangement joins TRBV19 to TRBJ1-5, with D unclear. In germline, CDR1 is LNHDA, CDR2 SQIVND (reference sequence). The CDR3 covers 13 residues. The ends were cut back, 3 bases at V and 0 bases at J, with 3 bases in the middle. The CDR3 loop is CASSMNSNQPQHF. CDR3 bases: TGTGCCAGTAGTATGAATAGCAATCAGCCCCAGCATTTT.

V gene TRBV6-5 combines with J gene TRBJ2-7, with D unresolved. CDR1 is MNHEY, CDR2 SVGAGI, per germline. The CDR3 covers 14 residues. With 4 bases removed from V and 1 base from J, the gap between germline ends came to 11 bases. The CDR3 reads CASSSRFGSYEQYF. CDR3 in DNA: TGTGCCAGCAGTTCTAGGTTTGGATCCTACGAGCAGTACTTC.

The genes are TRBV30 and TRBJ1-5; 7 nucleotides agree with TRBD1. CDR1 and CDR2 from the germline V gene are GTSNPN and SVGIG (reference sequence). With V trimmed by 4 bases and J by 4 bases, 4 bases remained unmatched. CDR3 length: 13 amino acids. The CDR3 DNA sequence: TGTGCCTGGACGTCAGGGGGAAATCAGCCCCAGCATTTT. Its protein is CAWTSGGNQPQHF.

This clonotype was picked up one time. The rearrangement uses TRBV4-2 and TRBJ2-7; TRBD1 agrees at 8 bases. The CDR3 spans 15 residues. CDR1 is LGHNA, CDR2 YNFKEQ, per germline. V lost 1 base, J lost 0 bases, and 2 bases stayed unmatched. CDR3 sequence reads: CASSQGTGPSYEQYF. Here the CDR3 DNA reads TGTGCCAGCAGCCAAGGGACAGGGCCCTCCTACGAGCAGTACTTC.

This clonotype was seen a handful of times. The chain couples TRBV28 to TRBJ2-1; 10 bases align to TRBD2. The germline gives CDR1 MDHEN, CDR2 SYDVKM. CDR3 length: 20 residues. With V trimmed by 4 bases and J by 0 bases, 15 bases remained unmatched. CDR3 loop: CASSWSGASGGGASYNEQFF. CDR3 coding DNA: TGTGCCAGCAGTTGGTCCGGGGCTAGCGGGGGAGGGGCCTCCTACAATGAGCAGTTCTTC.